Listed here are 6 T cell receptor beta chains from one sample, sequenced in a study of T cell changes during pregnancy in multiple sclerosis. Method: immunoSEQ multiplex PCR; TCRdb's copy keeps in-frame clones and lacks some. The repertoire includes 65,000 to 95,000 clones, 90% to 95% of them detected once, and about 1% sits in the top ten. The sample consisted of peripheral blood, taken in the second trimester of pregnancy. The receptors here all came from a female donor in good health, enrolled as a control in a pregnancy study.

CDR3 in DNA: TGTGCCAGCACCACTAACAATGAGCAGTTCTTC. Its protein product is CASTTNNEQFF. The chain combines TRBV6-6 with TRBJ2-1; D unresolved. Trimming pared 7 bases from V and 5 bases from J, leaving 6 bases between. The CDR3 length is 11 residues. CDR1 and CDR2 from the germline V gene are MNHNY and SVGAGI (reference sequence).

This chain connects TRBV11-1 to TRBJ2-7, with 11 bases identical to TRBD2. The length of the CDR3 is 16 residues. The germline V gene has CDR1 SGHAT and CDR2 FQDESV (reference sequence). The ends lost 1 base at V and 3 bases at J; junction bases unmatched: 5. In DNA, the CDR3 is TGTGCCAGCAGCTTAGTCAGCCTAGCGGGAGGCTACGAGCAGTACTTC. Its translation is CASSLVSLAGGYEQYF.

The chain links TRBV30 to TRBJ1-1; no reliable D call. The CDR3 totals 13 residues. Germline V gives CDR1 GTSNPN, CDR2 SVGIG (reference sequence). V was cut by 0 bases and J by 1 base, with 6 bases left in between. Here the CDR3 DNA reads TGTGCCTGGAGTGTAGCCGAGAACACTGAAGCTTTCTTT. Residues: CAWSVAENTEAFF.

This chain uses TRBV7-2 with TRBJ2-2; no firm D call. The CDR3 totals 14 residues. Trimming cost V 0 bases and J 4 bases, with 6 bases left between them. CDR1 and CDR2 from the germline V gene are SGHTA and FQGNSA. Written as DNA, the CDR3 is TGTGCCAGCAGCTTAGCGCTTAGCACCGGGGAGCTGTTTTTT. Translation: CASSLALSTGELFF.

Concerning this clone: One junction end disagrees with the germline gene, perhaps due to a read error. This chain links TRBV5-8 with TRBJ2-4, with no clear D. This CDR3 comprises 8 residues. Looked up from germline, CDR1 is SGHTS and CDR2 is YDEGEE. The CDR3 sequence: CASSLFFF. The CDR3 coding sequence is TGTGCCAGCAGCTTATTCTTCTTC.

The chain carries TRBV11-3 and TRBJ1-2; a possible D gene is TRBD1 (6 bases). Germline V gives CDR1 SGHNT, CDR2 YENEEA. This CDR3 spans 14 amino acids. V gave up 4 bases and J gave up 4 bases, with 13 bases separating them. CDR3 in DNA: TGTGCCAGCAGCTCGGAACAGGGTGGCTATGGCTACACCTTC. It yields the protein CASSSEQGGYGYTF.